This TCR beta chain was obtained from a study of cytomegalovirus exposure and HLA in healthy donors. A remark on this clone: Its antigen remains unknown.

Study outcomes and limitations: The study found most TCR sequences rare, yet found some public TCRs in many donors.

The PCR employed 60 Vbeta primers together with 13 Jbeta primers. TCRdb's table, derived via immunoSEQ multiplex PCR, lists solely in-frame clones and lacks some. The sample has approximately 200,000 clones; under 80% are singletons. Trimming at V came to 10 bases and at J to 8 bases, leaving 10 bases not matched to a gene. The CDR3 has 13 residues. The V gene's germline CDR1 is MNHEY and CDR2 SVGAGI. This rearrangement joins TRBV6-5 to TRBJ1-4; 7 positions agree with TRBD1. The sequenced sample consisted of PBMCs. This receptor was taken from a girl aged 2 to 10 in good health and CMV-seronegative. CDR3 bases: TGTGCCAAGCATATTAACAGGGGCGAAAAACTGTTTTTT. Its translation is CAKHINRGEKLFF.